A single sample gave rise to the 10 T cell receptor beta chains below, sequenced in a study of radiotherapy plus CTLA-4 blockade in lung cancer. Data came from immunoSEQ multiplex PCR; TCRdb stores just in-frame clones and leaves some out. The profile shows about 36,000 clones, 75% to 90% of them singletons. Sequences were derived from peripheral blood, sampled from a patient treated with radiotherapy plus ipilimumab. These receptors were obtained from a human donor with non-small cell lung cancer who had stable disease on radiotherapy plus ipilimumab.

This rearrangement joins TRBV7-2 to TRBJ2-1; 7 positions agree with TRBD2. This CDR3 has 13 residues. CDR1 and CDR2 (germline): SGHTA, FQGNSA. V trimming: 4 bases; J trimming: 9 bases; junction bases outside the gene matches: 6. CDR3 residues: CASSSGWGGEQFF. The CDR3 nucleotides are TGTGCCAGCAGCTCAGGGTGGGGGGGTGAGCAGTTCTTC. The complete variable domain, with remaining parts taken from reference TRBV7-2 and TRBJ2-1, reads GAGVSQSPSNKVTEKGKDVELRCDPISGHTALYWYRQSLGQGLEFLIYFQGNSAPDKSGLPSDRFSAERTGGSVSTLTIQRTQQEDSAVYLCASSSGWGGEQFFGPGTRLTVL.

CDR3 DNA sequence: TGTGCCAGCAGTGAAGGTAGGGGATACTATGGCTACACCTTC. It codes for CASSEGRGYYGYTF. This chain connects TRBV2 to TRBJ1-2; possible D gene TRBD1, 5 bases. CDR3 length equals 14 residues. The germline gives CDR1 SNHLY, CDR2 FYNNEI. The V end lost 1 base, the J end lost 3 bases, and 9 bases lay between the germline ends.

The chain has TRBV13 and TRBJ2-5; D perhaps matches TRBD2 (6 bases). The CDR3 extends over 13 amino acids. Trimming took off 5 bases at V and 2 bases at J, with 9 bases between the two ends. Germline V lookup: CDR1 PRHDT, CDR2 FYEKMQ (reference sequence). CDR3 in DNA: TGTGCCAGCAGCGGCGGAGGGCAAGAGACCCAGTACTTC. It encodes CASSGGGQETQYF. Complete variable domain (other parts from reference TRBV13 and TRBJ2-5): AAGVIQSPRHLIKEKRETATLKCYPIPRHDTVYWYQQGPGQDPQFLISFYEKMQSDKGSIPDRFSAQQFSDYHSELNMSSLELGDSALYFCASSGGGQETQYFGPGTRLLVL.

The genes are TRBV2 and TRBJ2-7, with D possibly matching TRBD1 (5 bases). In germline, CDR1 is SNHLY, CDR2 FYNNEI. The length of the CDR3 is 12 residues. Trimming removed 3 bases from V and 12 bases from J, with 15 bases in between. CDR3 bases: TGTGCCAGCAGTGAGGACAAAATATTGCGGTACTTC. It yields the protein CASSEDKILRYF.

The chain recombines TRBV27 with TRBJ2-1; TRBD2 agrees at 7 bases. CDR3 length: 14 residues. Germline CDR1 reads MNHEY; CDR2 reads SMNVEV (reference sequence). V was clipped by 9 bases and J by 0 bases; unmatched bases: 5. CDR3 in amino acids: CASRAGSSYNEQFF. DNA for the CDR3: TGTGCCAGTCGAGCGGGGAGCTCCTACAATGAGCAGTTCTTC.

This clone was detected a few times. This chain joins TRBV7-9 and TRBJ2-1, with 10 bases identical to TRBD2. Germline CDR1 reads SEHNR; CDR2 reads FQNEAQ (reference sequence). This CDR3 spans 15 amino acids. J gave up 8 bases and V 5 bases, and 9 bases lay outside the gene matches. This chain's CDR3 is CASSRAGGPSDEQFF. The CDR3 bases are TGTGCCAGCAGCCGAGCGGGAGGGCCGTCGGATGAGCAGTTCTTC.

V and J are TRBV28 and TRBJ2-1; 9 bases map to TRBD1. The germline V gene has CDR1 MDHEN and CDR2 SYDVKM. V was clipped by 5 bases and J by 6 bases; unmatched bases: 8. The CDR3 runs 15 residues. This CDR3 is CASSNRDREVNEQFF. The CDR3, as DNA: TGTGCCAGCAGTAACCGGGACAGGGAGGTCAATGAGCAGTTCTTC.

The genes are TRBV5-3 and TRBJ1-5, with TRBD1 matching over 7 bases. TRBV5-3 belongs to the ORF category, with a function that is uncertain. With 9 bases clipped from V and 4 bases from J, the junction kept 10 bases outside the gene matches. The CDR3 length is 14 residues. The CDR3 region has the DNA TGTGCCACCACCCCAGCAGGGGGGAATCAGCCCCAGCATTTT. Translation gives CATTPAGGNQPQHF.

This clone was seen a handful of times. The chain links TRBV4-1 to TRBJ2-1, with 12 bases identical to TRBD2. CDR1 is MGHRA and CDR2 is YSYEKL in the germline V gene. There are 16 residues in the CDR3. Unmatched junction bases numbered 6, after V lost 1 base and J lost 8 bases. The DNA for the CDR3 is TGCGCCAGCAGCCAAGTTCATCCTAGCGGGAGGGATGAGCAGTTCTTC. This sequence encodes CASSQVHPSGRDEQFF.

The V gene is TRBV29-1, the J gene TRBJ1-2; 7 nucleotides match TRBD1. Germline CDR1 SQVTM, CDR2 ANQGSEA. V gave up 4 bases and J gave up 0 bases; unmatched junction bases: 5. The CDR3 loop spans 14 amino acids. CDR3 sequence reads: CSVGQTGANYGYTF. CDR3 sequence (DNA): TGCAGCGTTGGGCAAACAGGGGCTAACTATGGCTACACCTTC.